Listed here is a single T cell receptor (beta chain). From germline, CDR1 is SGHRS and CDR2 YFSETQ. The CDR3 is 13 amino acids. V was shortened by 3 bases and J by 1 base, with 8 bases between the two germline ends. This sample was included in a study of blood T cell repertoires in COVID-19. Turning to the study itself: Researchers got acute and convalescent COVID-19 samples from the United States, Italy and Spain. Sources were T cells, B-cell-depleted T cells, or PBMCs; the material itself was cDNA or gDNA.

Assay used: immunoSEQ multiplex PCR; TCRdb lists only in-frame clones, some missing. The table lists 160,000 or so clones, around 80% of them singletons. Enrolled through a virtual design, the participants were between about 18 and 100 years of age and came from 24 US areas. Recovered Cohort 3 donors showed two negative PCRs, clearance, or symptom resolution. The sample was PBMCs or T cells enriched from blood (not recorded which). The receptor comes from a man aged 50 to 59 who had recovered from COVID-19. The chain has TRBV5-1 and TRBJ2-7; perhaps TRBD1 as D (6 bases). The CDR3, as DNA: TGCGCCAGCAGCTGGGACAAATCCTACGAGCAGTACTTC. As protein: CASSWDKSYEQYF.